The clone carrying this TCR beta chain was counted once. This sample was taken from a study of TIL therapy for anti-PD-1-resistant metastatic lung cancer. The time point denotes: pre-treatment sample, taken before nivolumab and TIL therapy. Most excised metastases sampled were pleural nodules or supraclavicular lymph nodes. This was the immunoSEQ v3 assay. Generated by immunoSEQ multiplex PCR, the TCRdb table keeps only in-frame clones and is missing some. The profile shows 5,000 to 6,500 clones, 60% to 80% of them singletons. The CDR3 totals 16 residues. The V and J ends lost 3 bases and 10 bases respectively, with 19 bases between them. Germline-derived CDR1 and CDR2 are MNHEY and SVGEGT.

This specimen was tumor tissue, taken at baseline. This clonotype was obtained from a person aged 25 to 85 with non-small cell lung cancer. V and J are TRBV6-2 or TRBV6-3 and TRBJ1-6; possible D gene TRBD1, 5 bases. The CDR3 coding sequence is TGTGCCAGCAGTTATGTCCAGGGAAGTTTACAATCACCCCTCCACTTT. Its translation: CASSYVQGSLQSPLHF.